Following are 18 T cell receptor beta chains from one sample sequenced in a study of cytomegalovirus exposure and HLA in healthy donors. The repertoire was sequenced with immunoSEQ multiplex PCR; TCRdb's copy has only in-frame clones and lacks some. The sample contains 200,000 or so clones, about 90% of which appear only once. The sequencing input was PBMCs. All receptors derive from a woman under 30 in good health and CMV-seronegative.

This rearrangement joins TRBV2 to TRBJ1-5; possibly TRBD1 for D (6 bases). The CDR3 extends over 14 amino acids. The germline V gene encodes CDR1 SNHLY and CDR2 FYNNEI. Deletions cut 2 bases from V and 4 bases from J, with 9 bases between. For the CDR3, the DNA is TGTGCCAGCAGTGAATGGGGGCGGAATCAGCCCCAGCATTTT. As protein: CASSEWGRNQPQHF.

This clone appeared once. The CDR3 sequence is CASGLGCPSYEQYF. The CDR3 DNA sequence: TGTGCCAGCGGTCTAGGATGCCCCTCCTACGAGCAGTACTTC. This chain connects TRBV21-1 to TRBJ2-7; TRBD2, as called in the table, went unchecked against the DNA. TRBV21-1 is recorded as a pseudogene. The CDR3 covers 14 residues.

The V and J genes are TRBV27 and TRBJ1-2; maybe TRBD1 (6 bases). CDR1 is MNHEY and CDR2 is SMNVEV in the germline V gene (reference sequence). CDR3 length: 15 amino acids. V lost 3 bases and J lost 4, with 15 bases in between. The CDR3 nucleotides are TGTGCCAGCAGTTTTTTTGGGGGCGCCCTCTATGGCTACACCTTC. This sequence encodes CASSFFGGALYGYTF.

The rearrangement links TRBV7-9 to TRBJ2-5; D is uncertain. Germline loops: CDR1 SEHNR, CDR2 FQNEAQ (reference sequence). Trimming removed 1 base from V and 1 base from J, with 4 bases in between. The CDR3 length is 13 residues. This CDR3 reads CASSLGGQETQYF. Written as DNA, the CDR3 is TGTGCCAGCAGCTTAGGCGGCCAAGAGACCCAGTACTTC. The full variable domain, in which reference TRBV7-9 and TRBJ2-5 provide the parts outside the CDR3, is DTGVSQNPRHKITKRGQNVTFRCDPISEHNRLYWYRQTLGQGPEFLTYFQNEAQLEKSRLLSDRFSAERPKGSFSTLEIQRTEQGDSAMYLCASSLGGQETQYFGPGTRLLVL.

The CDR3 is CASSLAGGVPNEQFF. The CDR3 nucleotides read TGTGCCAGCAGCTTAGCAGGGGGGGTCCCCAATGAGCAGTTCTTC. The rearrangement links TRBV11-1 to TRBJ2-1, with a weak D call TRBD2 (7 bases). This CDR3 spans 15 amino acids. Germline CDR1 and CDR2: SGHAT and FQDESV (reference sequence). V was cut by 0 bases and J by 6 bases, with 12 bases left in between.

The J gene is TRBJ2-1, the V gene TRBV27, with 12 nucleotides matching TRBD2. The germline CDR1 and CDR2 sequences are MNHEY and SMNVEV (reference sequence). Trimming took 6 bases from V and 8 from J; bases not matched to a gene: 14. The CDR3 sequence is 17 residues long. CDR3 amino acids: CASRPPLLAGGYYEQFF. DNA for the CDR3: TGTGCCAGCAGACCGCCACTACTAGCGGGAGGTTACTATGAGCAGTTCTTC.

CDR3: CAWTSRLSGTTYEQYF. CDR3 in DNA: TGTGCCTGGACCAGTAGACTTAGCGGGACAACCTACGAGCAGTACTTC. The chain joins TRBV30 to TRBJ2-7; 8 bases map to TRBD2. Germline V gene lookup returns CDR1 GTSNPN and CDR2 SVGIG (reference sequence). The length of the CDR3 is 16 residues. The V gene end was trimmed by 4 bases and the J gene end by 2 bases; junction bases not matched to a gene: 13.

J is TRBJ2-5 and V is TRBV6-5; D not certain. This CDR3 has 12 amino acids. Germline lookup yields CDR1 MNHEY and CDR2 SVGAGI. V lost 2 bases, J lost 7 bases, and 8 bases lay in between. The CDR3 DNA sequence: TGTGCCAGCAGTTACCCTCTCGGGACCCAGTACTTC. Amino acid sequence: CASSYPLGTQYF.

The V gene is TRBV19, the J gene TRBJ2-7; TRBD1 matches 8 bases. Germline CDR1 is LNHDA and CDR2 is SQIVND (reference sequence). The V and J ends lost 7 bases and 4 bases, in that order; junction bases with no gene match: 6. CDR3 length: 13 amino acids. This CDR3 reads CASNLRQGYEQYF. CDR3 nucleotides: TGTGCCAGTAATCTGCGACAGGGGTACGAGCAGTACTTC. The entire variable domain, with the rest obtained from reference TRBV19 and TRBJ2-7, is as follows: DGGITQSPKYLFRKEGQNVTLSCEQNLNHDAMYWYRQDPGQGLRLIYYSQIVNDFQKGDIAEGYSVSREKKESFPLTVTSAQKNPTAFYLCASNLRQGYEQYFGPGTRLTVT.

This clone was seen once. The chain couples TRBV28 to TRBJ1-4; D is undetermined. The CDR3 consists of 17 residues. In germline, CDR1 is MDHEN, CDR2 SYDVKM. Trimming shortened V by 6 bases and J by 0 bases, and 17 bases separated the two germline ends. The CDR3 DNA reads TGTGCCAGCAGCTCCCCCCCCGACATAACAACTAATGAAAAACTGTTTTTT. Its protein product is CASSSPPDITTNEKLFF.

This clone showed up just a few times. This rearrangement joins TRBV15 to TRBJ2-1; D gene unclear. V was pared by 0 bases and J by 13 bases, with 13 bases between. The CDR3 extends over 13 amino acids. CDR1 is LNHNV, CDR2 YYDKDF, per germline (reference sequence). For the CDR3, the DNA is TGTGCCACCAGCAGAGATCCCGGGTTCGATCAGTTCTTC. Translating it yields CATSRDPGFDQFF.

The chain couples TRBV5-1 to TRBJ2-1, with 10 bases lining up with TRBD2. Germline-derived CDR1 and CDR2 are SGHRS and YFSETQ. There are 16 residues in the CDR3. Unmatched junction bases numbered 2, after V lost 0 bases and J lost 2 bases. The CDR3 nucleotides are TGCGCCAGCAGCTTGGGCCTAGCGGGAGCCTACAATGAGCAGTTCTTC. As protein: CASSLGLAGAYNEQFF.

CDR3 in DNA: TGTGCCAGCAGTTCAGGGGACCAAGAGACCCAGTACTTC. Its protein product is CASSSGDQETQYF. The rearrangement uses TRBV28 and TRBJ2-5; D is perhaps TRBD1 (6 bases). Between the trimmed V and J ends, which lost 4 bases and 0 bases, there was a span of 6 bases. The CDR3 has 13 amino acids. CDR1 is MDHEN, CDR2 SYDVKM, per germline.

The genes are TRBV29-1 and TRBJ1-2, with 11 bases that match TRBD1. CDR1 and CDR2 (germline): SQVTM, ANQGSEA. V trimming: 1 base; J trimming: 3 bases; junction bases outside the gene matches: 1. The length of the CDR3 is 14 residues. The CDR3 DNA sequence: TGCAGCGTTGAAGGGGACAGGGGGGACTATGGCTACACCTTC. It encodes CSVEGDRGDYGYTF.

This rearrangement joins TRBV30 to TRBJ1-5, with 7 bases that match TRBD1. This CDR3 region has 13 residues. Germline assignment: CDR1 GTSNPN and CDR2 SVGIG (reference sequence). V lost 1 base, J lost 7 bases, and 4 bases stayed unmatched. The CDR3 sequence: CAWSAYRGQPQHF. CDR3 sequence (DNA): TGTGCCTGGAGTGCCTACAGGGGCCAGCCCCAGCATTTT.

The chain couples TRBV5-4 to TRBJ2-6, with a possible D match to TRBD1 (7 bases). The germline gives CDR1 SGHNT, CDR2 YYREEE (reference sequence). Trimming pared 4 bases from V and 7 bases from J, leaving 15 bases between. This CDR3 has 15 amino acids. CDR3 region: CASSRQGAGANVLTF. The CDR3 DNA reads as TGTGCCAGCAGCCGACAGGGAGCGGGCGCCAACGTCCTGACTTTC.

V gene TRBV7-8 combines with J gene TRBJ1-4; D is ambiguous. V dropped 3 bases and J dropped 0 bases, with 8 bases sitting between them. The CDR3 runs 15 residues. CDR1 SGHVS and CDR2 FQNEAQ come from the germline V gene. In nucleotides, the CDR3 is TGTGCCAGCAGCTTGTTCTCAGCAACTAATGAAAAACTGTTTTTT. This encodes CASSLFSATNEKLFF.

The DNA of the CDR3 is TGTGCCTGGATGCCATTAAATCAAAGAGAGGGAAAGGTGCATTATGAGCAGTTCTTC. It translates to CAWMPLNQREGKVHYEQFF. This rearrangement joins TRBV30 to TRBJ2-1, with D perhaps TRBD2 (5 bases). V lost 4 bases, J lost 8 bases, and 33 bases lay in between. In germline, CDR1 is GTSNPN, CDR2 SVGIG (reference sequence). The CDR3 extends over 19 amino acids.